One and the same sample provided the 27 T cell receptor beta chains below, sequenced in a study of blood T cell repertoires in COVID-19. Using immunoSEQ multiplex PCR, the repertoire was profiled, and TCRdb retains in-frame clones only, with some absent. The table includes 300,000 to 450,000 clones, 80% to 90% detected once. The sample was peripheral blood. All receptors come from a woman aged 25 to 39 with COVID-19, enrolled during active disease.

In this sample, this clone turned up once. This chain links TRBV6-2 or TRBV6-3 with TRBJ1-1; D is ambiguous. The V gene's germline CDR1 is MNHEY and CDR2 SVGEGT. V was pared by 2 bases and J by 7 bases, with 11 bases between. The CDR3 is 13 amino acids. CDR3 region: CASSYDNEIEAFF. CDR3 DNA: TGTGCCAGCAGTTACGACAATGAGATTGAAGCTTTCTTT.

For the CDR3, the DNA is TGCGCCAGCAGCTTCTGGGACAGCTATGGCTACACCTTC. This gives the protein CASSFWDSYGYTF. This rearrangement joins TRBV5-1 to TRBJ1-2; TRBD1 aligns across 7 bases. The trim removed 2 bases at V and 4 bases at J, leaving 2 bases unmatched. CDR1 is SGHRS, CDR2 YFSETQ, per germline. The CDR3 covers 13 residues.

The chain couples TRBV7-2 to TRBJ2-5, with 7 bases identical to TRBD2. This CDR3 has 15 amino acids. Germline V CDR1 and CDR2: SGHTA, FQGNSA. Trimming cost V 4 bases and J 2 bases; bases outside gene matches: 7. The DNA for the CDR3 is TGTGCCAGCAGCTATGGGCGGGGGACGCAAGAGACCCAGTACTTC. Its protein product is CASSYGRGTQETQYF.

The genes are TRBV19 and TRBJ1-4; D remains unclear. There are 15 residues in the CDR3. V was pared by 5 bases and J by 3 bases, with 13 bases between. Germline values: CDR1 LNHDA, CDR2 SQIVND (reference sequence). The CDR3 reads CASSGSGSANEKLFF. CDR3 in DNA: TGTGCCAGTAGTGGGTCGGGGAGCGCTAATGAAAAACTGTTTTTT.

This chain connects TRBV18 to TRBJ2-2; 10 bases agree with TRBD1. V was pared by 6 bases and J by 4 bases, with 2 bases of the junction left unmatched. Per germline, CDR1 KGHSH and CDR2 LQKENI. This CDR3 is built from 14 residues. CDR3 coding DNA: TGTGCCAGCTCCGGGACAGGGGTCACCGGGGAGCTGTTTTTT. Its translation: CASSGTGVTGELFF.

The chain employs TRBV15 and TRBJ2-1; TRBD2 aligns across 13 bases. V trimming: 2 bases; J trimming: 4 bases; junction bases outside the gene matches: 5. CDR1 is LNHNV, CDR2 YYDKDF, per germline (reference sequence). The CDR3 extends over 17 amino acids. In nucleotides, the CDR3 is TGTGCCACCAGCAGACCCGGGACTAGCGGGGTTTACAATGAGCAGTTCTTC. It yields the protein CATSRPGTSGVYNEQFF. The entire variable domain, with the rest obtained from reference TRBV15 and TRBJ2-1, is as follows: DAMVIQNPRYQVTQFGKPVTLSCSQTLNHNVMYWYQQKSSQAPKLLFHYYDKDFNNEADTPDNFQSRRPNTSFCFLDIRSPGLGDTAMYLCATSRPGTSGVYNEQFFGPGTRLTVL.

This chain links TRBV4-1 with TRBJ2-7; maybe TRBD2 (6 bases). The V and J ends lost 0 bases and 2 bases respectively, with 14 bases between them. The CDR3 contains 16 residues. Germline V gives CDR1 MGHRA, CDR2 YSYEKL. CDR3: CASSQDRSGSPYEQYF. The CDR3 DNA sequence: TGCGCCAGCAGCCAAGATCGTAGCGGCTCGCCCTACGAGCAGTACTTC.

The rearrangement links TRBV5-1 to TRBJ1-1, with a possible D match to TRBD1 (5 bases). The CDR3 is 15 amino acids. V was clipped by 0 bases and J by 4 bases, with 13 bases between them. Germline-derived CDR1 and CDR2 are SGHRS and YFSETQ. The CDR3 DNA sequence: TGCGCCAGCAGCTTGGGCGGGGGTTTAACCACTGAAGCTTTCTTT. This translates into CASSLGGGLTTEAFF.

The J gene is TRBJ2-5, the V gene TRBV2; D gene unclear. The germline V gene encodes CDR1 SNHLY and CDR2 FYNNEI. This CDR3 contains 14 residues. Trimming removed 0 bases at V and 5 bases at J, with 10 bases between. The DNA of the CDR3 is TGTGCCAGCAGTGAAGCGCGTCGAGGCGAGACCCAGTACTTC. This gives the protein CASSEARRGETQYF. Using reference TRBV2 and TRBJ2-5 for the parts outside the CDR3, the full variable domain is EPEVTQTPSHQVTQMGQEVILRCVPISNHLYFYWYRQILGQKVEFLVSFYNNEISEKSEIFDDQFSVERPDGSNFTLKIRSTKLEDSAMYFCASSEARRGETQYFGPGTRLLVL.

The chain combines TRBV6-2 or TRBV6-3 with TRBJ2-2, with a tentative D call TRBD2 (6 bases). This CDR3 has 13 amino acids. The germline gives CDR1 MNHEY, CDR2 SVGEGT. Trimming removed 2 bases at V and 7 bases at J, with 8 bases between. DNA for the CDR3: TGTGCCAGCAGTTACGGCGGGATCGGGGAGCTGTTTTTT. It translates to CASSYGGIGELFF.

The chain employs TRBV4-2 and TRBJ1-2, with 7 bases matching TRBD1. Per the germline V gene, CDR1 is LGHNA and CDR2 is YNFKEQ. The CDR3 spans 18 residues. V was clipped by 4 bases and J by 5 bases; unmatched bases: 19. The CDR3 DNA reads as TGTGCCAGCAGCCGGGAGGCCGGGACAGAAGGGGTTCAGTATGGCTACACCTTC. Translating gives CASSREAGTEGVQYGYTF.

CDR3 sequence reads: CAISDNRDRGDSPLHF. CDR3 coding DNA: TGTGCCATCAGTGATAACCGGGACAGGGGAGATTCACCCCTCCACTTT. This sequence joins TRBV10-3 and TRBJ1-6; TRBD1 matches at 10 bases. The J segment lost 8 bases and the V segment lost 3 bases, leaving 7 bases of the junction unmatched. From germline, CDR1 is ENHRY and CDR2 SYGVKD. This CDR3 spans 16 amino acids.

This clone has just one count. The chain couples TRBV14 to TRBJ1-1; D call uncertain. With 0 bases removed from V and 1 base from J, the gap between germline ends came to 3 bases. The CDR3 has 13 residues. The V gene's germline CDR1 is SGHDN and CDR2 FVKESK. The CDR3 loop is CASSQERNTEAFF. The CDR3 DNA follows: TGTGCCAGCAGCCAAGAGCGGAACACTGAAGCTTTCTTT.

This chain uses TRBV10-3 with TRBJ2-1; 10 bases agree with TRBD1. The junction had 6 bases not matched to a gene; V was cut back by 2 bases and J by 8 bases. In germline, CDR1 is ENHRY, CDR2 SYGVKD. The CDR3 covers 15 residues. DNA for the CDR3: TGTGCCATCAGTGAGATGGGACAGGGGAGGGATGAGCAGTTCTTC. Protein: CAISEMGQGRDEQFF.

The chain combines TRBV28 with TRBJ1-5, with D maybe TRBD1 (5 bases). Trimming removed 6 bases at V and 0 bases at J, with 12 bases between. The CDR3 totals 15 residues. Germline V gene sequence: CDR1 MDHEN, CDR2 SYDVKM. In nucleotides, the CDR3 is TGTGCCAGCAGACCTTCGGACATTAGCAATCAGCCCCAGCATTTT. Its protein product is CASRPSDISNQPQHF.

The CDR3 nucleotides read TGTGCCAGCAGCCCACTCCTAGCGGGAGGAGAGGATGAGCAGTTCTTC. This codes for CASSPLLAGGEDEQFF. This chain connects TRBV3-1 (or the pseudogene TRBV3-2) to TRBJ2-1; TRBD2 aligns across 11 bases. The germline V gene encodes CDR1 LGHDT and CDR2 YNNKEL (reference sequence). With 4 bases clipped from V and 8 bases from J, the junction kept 10 bases outside the gene matches. This CDR3 contains 16 residues.

The gene calls are TRBV5-3 and TRBJ1-5; no clear D. TRBV5-3 is classed as an ORF, of uncertain function. CDR3 size: 14 residues. Trimming removed 4 bases at V and 7 bases at J, with 15 bases between. CDR3 DNA sequence: TGTGCCAGAAGCCCGGCCCCCGGGAACCAGCCCCAGCATTTT. Protein: CARSPAPGNQPQHF.

This chain connects TRBV7-2 to TRBJ1-6; D might be TRBD1 (5 bases). The CDR3 consists of 14 residues. The V gene's germline CDR1 is SGHTA and CDR2 FQGNSA. V was pared by 6 bases and J by 6 bases, with 12 bases between. Written as DNA, the CDR3 is TGTGCCAGCAGGAGCGACAGAGTTAATTCACCCCTCCACTTT. Protein sequence: CASRSDRVNSPLHF.

In its sample, this clone was seen once. This chain links TRBV7-9 with TRBJ2-1; D gene ambiguous. V lost 5 bases to trimming and J lost 7 bases, with 3 bases between them. This CDR3 has 10 residues. CDR1 and CDR2 from the germline V gene are SEHNR and FQNEAQ (reference sequence). CDR3 nucleotide sequence: TGTGCCAGCAGCCGTAATGAGCAGTTCTTC. It specifies CASSRNEQFF.

J is TRBJ2-1 and V is TRBV6-4; possible D gene TRBD1, 6 bases. Germline CDR1 is MRHNA and CDR2 is SNTAGT. The V gene lost 3 bases and the J gene lost 6 bases, with 15 bases spanning the gap. The CDR3 covers 15 residues. The CDR3 reads CASSEGAGWSNEQFF. The CDR3 bases are TGTGCCAGCAGTGAGGGGGCAGGTTGGAGCAATGAGCAGTTCTTC.

This clone was seen only once. This rearrangement joins TRBV29-1 to TRBJ2-1; a weak D match, TRBD2 (6 bases). Germline V gene data show CDR1 as SQVTM and CDR2 as ANQGSEA. The CDR3 is 14 amino acids. Trimming pared 3 bases from V and 9 bases from J, leaving 18 bases between. The CDR3 DNA reads as TGCAGCGTTGACCAGGACTGGAGGGTCGGTGAGCAGTTCTTC. Residues: CSVDQDWRVGEQFF.

DNA of the CDR3: TGTGCCAGCAGCCAGGGACAGGGGGCGGCTTCGGGGGGAAACACCATATATTTT. It codes for CASSQGQGAASGGNTIYF. The V gene is TRBV5-4, the J gene TRBJ1-3, with TRBD1 identical over 12 bases. The CDR3 spans 18 residues. Germline V gives CDR1 SGHNT, CDR2 YYREEE (reference sequence). V lost 4 bases, J lost 4 bases, and 12 bases stayed unmatched.

V gene TRBV19 combines with J gene TRBJ2-2; a weak D match, TRBD2 (6 bases). V was pared by 1 base and J by 4 bases, with 13 bases between. Per the germline V gene, CDR1 is LNHDA and CDR2 is SQIVND (reference sequence). This CDR3 spans 16 amino acids. This CDR3 is CASSIVRMGGTGELFF. The CDR3 nucleotides are TGTGCCAGTAGTATAGTGAGGATGGGAGGCACCGGGGAGCTGTTTTTT.

The V gene is TRBV7-8, the J gene TRBJ2-1, with D perhaps TRBD1 (5 bases). The CDR3 sequence is 14 residues long. Trimming pared 4 bases from V and 13 bases from J, leaving 20 bases between. The germline V gene has CDR1 SGHVS and CDR2 FQNEAQ. The CDR3 DNA reads as TGTGCCAGCAGCTCGTCGACCCTCAGGGCGTTTCAGTTCTTC. Translation gives CASSSSTLRAFQFF.

This clone was detected once. The CDR3 DNA reads as TGCAGCGTGGACAGGGGAATCGATAATGAGCAGTTCTTC. This codes for CSVDRGIDNEQFF. The rearrangement joins TRBV29-1 to TRBJ2-1, with TRBD1 matching 9 bases. Germline CDR1 is SQVTM and CDR2 is ANQGSEA. The CDR3 covers 13 residues. Trimming took 6 bases from V and 7 from J; bases not matched to a gene: 7.

The chain combines TRBV11-2 with TRBJ2-7; D possibly corresponds to TRBD2 (6 bases). Germline V CDR1 and CDR2: SGHAT, FQNNGV. The ends were cut back, 0 bases at V and 4 bases at J, with 10 bases in the middle. The CDR3 runs 14 residues. The CDR3 loop reads CASSLERTTYEQYV. The DNA of the CDR3 is TGTGCCAGCAGCTTAGAACGGACTACATACGAGCAGTACGTC.

V gene TRBV7-8 combines with J gene TRBJ1-1; D is uncertain. The CDR3 loop spans 16 amino acids. The germline CDR1 and CDR2 sequences are SGHVS and FQNEAQ. Trimming cost V 3 bases and J 1 base, with 15 bases left between them. The CDR3 DNA reads TGTGCCAGCAGCTTGGAGGTTGGTTTTGGGAACACTGAAGCTTTCTTT. It yields the protein CASSLEVGFGNTEAFF.